The rows below give T cell receptor beta chains drawn from one sample of a study of blood T cell repertoires in COVID-19. The assay was immunoSEQ multiplex PCR, and TCRdb's table has in-frame clones only and misses some. The data hold 130,000 to 150,000 clones, with 84% observed a single time. Input material: PBMCs or T cells enriched from blood (not recorded which). Receptors originate from a woman aged 45 to 65 who had been exposed to COVID-19. Each CDR3 is given with its conserved first and last residue. The D gene is left open where the match is weak. Expanded clones get a size class; other rows say once, few or many, or leave the size out.

d_call	v_call	clone_size	j_call	cdr3_nt	cdr3_aa
TRBD1	TRBV10-3	few	TRBJ1-4	TGTGCCATCAGTGACCCCGGGACAGGGGTAACTAATGAAAAACTGTTTTTT	CAISDPGTGVTNEKLFF
TRBD2	TRBV9	once	TRBJ2-7	TGTGCCAGCAGCTCCAACCCTACTAGCGGCGAAAGGGAGCAGTACTTC	CASSSNPTSGEREQYF
TRBD1	TRBV7-9	-	TRBJ1-3	TGTGCCAGCAGTCAGGGGGCGGGAAACACCATATATTTT	CASSQGAGNTIYF
TRBD1	TRBV7-9	-	TRBJ2-3	TGTGCCAGCAGCCCTGGACAGGGAGCGGTTGGCACAGATACGCAGTATTTT	CASSPGQGAVGTDTQYF
TRBD2	TRBV5-1	-	TRBJ2-3	TGCGCCAGCAGCTTTGAGGGAGGGCCTAGCACAGATACGCAGTATTTT	CASSFEGGPSTDTQYF
-	TRBV7-2	-	TRBJ1-4	TGTGCCAGCAGCGGACCTCCCGGCGGGGAAAAACTGTTTTTT	CASSGPPGGEKLFF
-	TRBV7-6	once	TRBJ1-6	TGTGCCAGCAGCTTAAGTGCGACAGGCTATAATTCACCCCTCCACTTT	CASSLSATGYNSPLHF
-	TRBV6-1	-	TRBJ2-5	TGTGCCAGCAGTGAAGCGCCTCTGGGGGGAGGAGAGACCCAGTACTTC	CASSEAPLGGGETQYF
-	TRBV29-1	-	TRBJ2-5	TGCAGCGTGGCTAGTACTAGCCGCGAGACCCAGTACTTC	CSVASTSRETQYF
-	TRBV30	-	TRBJ2-1	TGTGCCTGGAGTGCTCTCAACCTAGGGGGGCAGTTCTTC	CAWSALNLGGQFF
TRBD1	TRBV18	-	TRBJ1-3	TGTGCCAGCTCACCATTGGACAGGGGGCACACCATATATTTT	CASSPLDRGHTIYF
-	TRBV3-1/TRBV3-2	-	TRBJ1-5	TGTGCCAGCAGCCTGGGTGCTAGGCCCCAGCATTTT	CASSLGARPQHF
-	TRBV27	-	TRBJ1-2	TGTGCCAGCAGTTTATTTAGGGGGTATGGCTACACCTTC	CASSLFRGYGYTF
-	TRBV9	-	TRBJ2-7	TGTGCCAGCAGCGTAGGAGGGACTCCCTACGAGCAGTACTTC	CASSVGGTPYEQYF
TRBD2	TRBV5-1	-	TRBJ2-5	TGCGCCAGCAGCTTGGGGACTAGCGGCCCGAGGACCCAGTACTTC	CASSLGTSGPRTQYF
TRBD1	TRBV3-1/TRBV3-2	-	TRBJ2-1	TGTGCCAGCAGCCGGACAGGGGTTCCTGAGCAGTTCTTC	CASSRTGVPEQFF
-	TRBV7-9	-	TRBJ2-3	TGTGCCAGCAGCTTAGTAACTGGAGATACGCAGTATTTT	CASSLVTGDTQYF